Presented here are 15 T cell receptor beta chains from one specimen sequenced in a study of blood T cell repertoires in COVID-19. Sequencing used immunoSEQ multiplex PCR; TCRdb keeps in-frame clones, though not all of them. The data contain 85,000 or so clones, about 95% of them singletons. Sequencing was performed on peripheral blood. These receptors came from a human donor with active COVID-19. The donor label of this sample is uncertain.

The chain joins TRBV28 to TRBJ1-5; D remains ambiguous. V lost 6 bases and J lost 2, with 14 bases in between. CDR1 is MDHEN, CDR2 SYDVKM, per germline. The length of the CDR3 is 15 residues. CDR3 residues: CASSKLQTGNQPQHF. CDR3 DNA sequence: TGTGCCAGCAGCAAACTCCAAACAGGCAATCAGCCCCAGCATTTT.

The chain recombines TRBV7-2 with TRBJ2-2; 8 bases align to TRBD1. V shed 5 bases, J shed 5 bases, and the junction held 7 bases outside the gene matches. CDR1 is SGHTA and CDR2 is FQGNSA in the germline V gene. This CDR3 is built from 15 residues. The CDR3 is CASSTQGTGTGELFF. CDR3 in DNA: TGTGCCAGCAGCACCCAGGGGACAGGTACCGGGGAGCTGTTTTTT.

The sample holds one count of this clone. J is TRBJ2-3 and V is TRBV2; D gene uncertain. V was trimmed by 2 bases and J by 3 bases, leaving 6 bases between them. The CDR3 extends over 13 amino acids. Germline V lookup: CDR1 SNHLY, CDR2 FYNNEI. The CDR3 region has the DNA TGTGCCAGCAGTGAATTTCAGACAGATACGCAGTATTTT. Protein sequence: CASSEFQTDTQYF.

The chain combines TRBV6-1 with TRBJ2-3, with a weak D call TRBD1 (5 bases). The CDR3 length is 15 residues. Germline V lookup: CDR1 MNHNS, CDR2 SASEGT. The V gene lost 2 bases and the J gene lost 2 bases, with 11 bases spanning the gap. CDR3: CASSEPREHTDTQYF. The DNA of the CDR3 is TGTGCCAGCAGTGAACCCAGGGAACACACAGATACGCAGTATTTT.

The CDR3 here is CAISEPNLNEQYF. CDR3 nucleotide sequence: TGTGCCATCAGTGAGCCTAATTTAAACGAGCAGTACTTC. This chain joins TRBV10-3 and TRBJ2-7; D remains ambiguous. V shed 2 bases and J shed 5 bases, with 10 bases lying between them. This CDR3 is 13 amino acids long. Germline loops: CDR1 ENHRY, CDR2 SYGVKD.

The chain has TRBV27 and TRBJ1-6; 8 bases are a match to TRBD1. CDR1 is MNHEY and CDR2 is SMNVEV in the germline V gene (reference sequence). V was clipped by 5 bases and J by 7 bases; unmatched bases: 7. The CDR3 is 15 residues long. CDR3 DNA sequence: TGTGCCAGCAGTATAAGGACAGGGCCCAATTCACCCCTCCACTTT. It encodes CASSIRTGPNSPLHF.

V and J are TRBV11-1 and TRBJ2-5; D is perhaps TRBD1 (6 bases). CDR3 size: 15 residues. V shed 5 bases and J shed 5 bases, with 18 bases lying between them. The germline V gene has CDR1 SGHAT and CDR2 FQDESV (reference sequence). This chain's CDR3 is CASSARDTSWETQYF. For the CDR3, the DNA is TGTGCCAGCAGCGCTCGGGACACCTCTTGGGAGACCCAGTACTTC.

This clone was seen just once. The chain links TRBV7-9 to TRBJ1-2; no clear D gene. The CDR3 totals 15 residues. The V and J ends lost 0 bases and 4 bases respectively, with 12 bases between them. Germline values: CDR1 SEHNR, CDR2 FQNEAQ (reference sequence). CDR3 bases: TGTGCCAGCAGCTTAGCAGCTTATGAAAGCTATGGCTACACCTTC. Translation: CASSLAAYESYGYTF.

The CDR3 sequence: CASSSLAGWRNDEQYF. CDR3 nucleotide sequence: TGTGCCAGCAGTTCACTAGCGGGATGGAGGAACGACGAGCAGTACTTC. V is TRBV5-6 and J is TRBJ2-7; 10 bases line up with TRBD2. Trimming at V came to 5 bases and at J to 5 bases, leaving 13 bases not matched to a gene. The CDR3 sequence is 16 residues long. CDR1 and CDR2 from the germline V gene are SGHDT and YYEEEE.

A single count supports this clone. This sequence joins TRBV9 and TRBJ2-7; 7 bases fit TRBD2. The CDR3 has 14 amino acids. The V gene's germline CDR1 is SGDLS and CDR2 YYNGEE. The junction had 5 bases not matched to a gene; V was cut back by 3 bases and J by 2 bases. CDR3 in DNA: TGTGCCAGCAGCGCCCGGACTAGTCCCTACGAGCAGTACTTC. Translating it yields CASSARTSPYEQYF.

V and J are TRBV3-1 (or the pseudogene TRBV3-2) and TRBJ1-1; 9 bases fit TRBD1. The CDR3 has 16 amino acids. CDR1 is LGHDT, CDR2 YNNKEL, per germline (reference sequence). V lost 4 bases, J lost 1 base, and 7 bases stayed unmatched. The CDR3 bases are TGTGCCAGCAGCCGAAACAGGGGGCGGTGGAACACTGAAGCTTTCTTT. Its translation: CASSRNRGRWNTEAFF.

This clone was observed once. The chain links TRBV5-1 to TRBJ1-2, with 8 bases matching TRBD1. Germline V gene data show CDR1 as SGHRS and CDR2 as YFSETQ. V gave up 0 bases and J gave up 4 bases; unmatched junction bases: 2. This CDR3 comprises 14 residues. CDR3 in DNA: TGCGCCAGCAGCTTGGGGCAGGGGGCCTATGGCTACACCTTC. It encodes CASSLGQGAYGYTF.

The V call is TRBV15, the J call TRBJ1-2; TRBD1 might be the D (6 bases). CDR1 and CDR2 from the germline V gene are LNHNV and YYDKDF (reference sequence). The CDR3 covers 15 residues. Trimming stripped 0 bases from V and 0 bases from J, with 8 bases between. The CDR3 nucleotides are TGTGCCACCAGCAGAGATACAGGGTCTAACTATGGCTACACCTTC. Amino acids: CATSRDTGSNYGYTF.

This rearrangement joins TRBV10-3 to TRBJ2-3; maybe TRBD1 (6 bases). From germline, CDR1 is ENHRY and CDR2 SYGVKD. V lost 10 bases, J lost 3 bases, and 17 bases lay in between. This CDR3 contains 14 residues. The CDR3 sequence is CATSTGKRTDTQYF. As DNA, the CDR3 is TGTGCCACCTCAACAGGGAAGAGGACAGATACGCAGTATTTT.

The chain uses TRBV7-6 and TRBJ2-7, with 8 bases fitting TRBD1. J lost 1 base, V lost 0 bases, and 8 bases had no gene match. From germline, CDR1 is SGHVS and CDR2 FNYEAQ. The CDR3 runs to 17 residues. DNA of the CDR3: TGTGCCAGCAGCTTAGCTTACAGGGGGACTCTTTCCTACGAGCAGTACTTC. As protein: CASSLAYRGTLSYEQYF. Full variable domain (rest looked up from reference TRBV7-6 and TRBJ2-7): GAGVSQSPRYKVTKRGQDVALRCDPISGHVSLYWYRQALGQGPEFLTYFNYEAQQDKSGLPNDRFSAERPEGSISTLTIQRTEQRDSAMYRCASSLAYRGTLSYEQYFGPGTRLTVT.